This passage covers 32 T cell receptor beta chains from one sample sequenced in a study of blood T cell repertoires in COVID-19 (dated by TCRdb to the early 2020s). The receptor library was made with the immunoSEQ multiplex PCR assay. TCRdb's version of the immuneACCESS table is confined to in-frame rearrangements and falls short of the full clone set. An unresolved V gene accounts for under half of the shortfall where checked; the remainder is of unknown origin. Within this sample are about 250,000 clones, with about 86% of them counted one time only. In total, the top ten clones hold roughly 8.6% of the sample. The sample was peripheral blood. The source is a man aged 35-49 years with active or convalescent COVID-19.

The chain couples TRBV6-5 to TRBJ2-1; 7 positions match TRBD1. After removal of 6 bases from V and 9 bases from J, the junction contained 5 bases not matched to a gene. Per germline, CDR1 MNHEY and CDR2 SVGAGI. The CDR3 length is 12 residues. Here the CDR3 reads CASSLTGFEQFF. CDR3 bases: TGTGCCAGCAGCTTGACAGGGTTTGAGCAGTTCTTC.

The chain joins TRBV18 to TRBJ1-1, with D possibly matching TRBD1 (5 bases). CDR1 and CDR2 from the germline V gene are KGHSH and LQKENI. There are 14 residues in the CDR3. V was clipped by 3 bases and J by 1 base, with 9 bases between them. The CDR3 reads CASSPQGSNTEAFF. For the CDR3, the DNA is TGTGCCAGCTCACCTCAGGGTTCGAACACTGAAGCTTTCTTT.

The chain has TRBV30 and TRBJ1-2; TRBD1 aligns across 7 bases. In germline, CDR1 is GTSNPN, CDR2 SVGIG (reference sequence). V lost 1 base, J lost 4 bases, and 3 bases stayed unmatched. The CDR3 extends over 13 amino acids. The CDR3 loop reads CAWSDRGLYGYTF. The CDR3, as DNA: TGTGCCTGGAGTGACAGGGGCCTCTATGGCTACACCTTC.

This sequence joins TRBV12-5 and TRBJ2-5, with 15 positions matching TRBD2. This CDR3 has 17 amino acids. The ends lost 5 bases at V and 4 bases at J; junction bases unmatched: 8. CDR1 is LGHNT, CDR2 FRNRAP, per germline. Written as DNA, the CDR3 is TGTGCTAGTGGTCCCGGAGGGGGACTAGCGGGAGGAGAGACCCAGTACTTC. Translated: CASGPGGGLAGGETQYF.

The chain links TRBV25-1 to TRBJ2-1; the D gene is possibly TRBD1 (6 bases). Trimming removed 1 base from V and 5 bases from J, with 9 bases in between. This CDR3 is built from 14 residues. In germline, CDR1 is MGHDK, CDR2 SYGVNS. The CDR3: CASSEWAGDNEQFF. CDR3 nucleotides: TGTGCCAGCAGTGAATGGGCAGGGGACAATGAGCAGTTCTTC. Supplemented by reference TRBV25-1 and TRBJ2-1, the full variable domain reads EADIYQTPRYLVIGTGKKITLECSQTMGHDKMYWYQQDPGMELHLIHYSYGVNSTEKGDLSSESTVSRIRTEHFPLTLESARPSHTSQYLCASSEWAGDNEQFFGPGTRLTVL.

The chain carries TRBV28 and TRBJ1-1, with D unclear. The CDR3 contains 12 residues. The V end lost 6 bases, the J end lost 6 bases, and 11 bases lay between the germline ends. Germline values: CDR1 MDHEN, CDR2 SYDVKM. The CDR3 reads CASRFGYAEAFF. The CDR3 coding sequence is TGTGCCAGCAGATTCGGGTACGCTGAAGCTTTCTTT.

The chain has TRBV30 and TRBJ2-1; the D gene is possibly TRBD2 (6 bases). CDR1 and CDR2 (germline): GTSNPN, SVGIG (reference sequence). V gave up 1 base and J gave up 0 bases, with 19 bases separating them. This CDR3 has 18 residues. CDR3 bases: TGTGCCTGGAGTGGTGGCAGGGCGTGGGGGGACTCCTACAATGAGCAGTTCTTC. Translating gives CAWSGGRAWGDSYNEQFF.

V is TRBV10-1 and J is TRBJ2-1, with 13 bases identical to TRBD2. Germline-derived CDR1 and CDR2 are WNHNN and SYGVQD (reference sequence). The CDR3 runs to 21 residues. Losses at the gene ends were 3 bases for V and 3 bases for J; bases not matched to a gene: 17. The CDR3 here is CASSDLTPGTSGINLYNEQFF. CDR3 DNA: TGCGCCAGCAGTGACCTGACCCCCGGGACTAGCGGGATCAACCTCTACAATGAGCAGTTCTTC.

The chain joins TRBV18 to TRBJ2-5, with D perhaps TRBD1 (6 bases). The CDR3 length is 15 residues. V shed 3 bases and J shed 2 bases, with 13 bases lying between them. Germline assignment: CDR1 KGHSH and CDR2 LQKENI. The CDR3 is CASSPLGGRQETQYF. CDR3 DNA: TGTGCCAGCTCACCTTTAGGGGGTCGACAAGAGACCCAGTACTTC.

This clone was found once. The rearrangement uses TRBV2 and TRBJ1-1, with D tentatively TRBD1 (5 bases). V was cut by 7 bases and J by 6 bases, with 18 bases left in between. The V gene's germline CDR1 is SNHLY and CDR2 FYNNEI. The CDR3 has 14 residues. CDR3 in amino acids: CASTIPAGIPEAFF. CDR3 sequence (DNA): TGTGCCAGCACCATCCCGGCAGGGATCCCTGAAGCTTTCTTT.

The chain recombines TRBV7-6 with TRBJ2-7; a weak D match, TRBD2 (5 bases). The CDR3 is 14 residues long. Germline CDR1 is SGHVS and CDR2 is FNYEAQ. The V and J ends lost 4 bases and 2 bases respectively, with 12 bases between them. CDR3 in amino acids: CASSSGVRPYEQYF. Here the CDR3 DNA reads TGTGCCAGCAGCTCCGGGGTAAGACCCTACGAGCAGTACTTC.

The chain recombines TRBV9 with TRBJ2-1; weak D call: TRBD2 (6 bases). The CDR3 consists of 15 residues. The germline V gene encodes CDR1 SGDLS and CDR2 YYNGEE. The ends were cut back, 0 bases at V and 4 bases at J, with 11 bases in the middle. The CDR3 DNA is TGTGCCAGCAGCGTAGTTGGAGGGCCGTACAATGAGCAGTTCTTC. Translated, it gives CASSVVGGPYNEQFF.

The chain links TRBV10-3 to TRBJ1-1, with no clear D. This CDR3 is built from 10 residues. Per germline, CDR1 ENHRY and CDR2 SYGVKD. Trimming stripped 3 bases from V and 10 bases from J, with 6 bases between. The CDR3 sequence is CAISDRRAFF. In DNA form, the CDR3 reads TGTGCCATCAGTGACAGAAGAGCTTTCTTT.

The chain recombines TRBV3-1 (or the pseudogene TRBV3-2) with TRBJ1-2; 7 nucleotides match TRBD1. The CDR3 is made up of 13 amino acids. Per germline, CDR1 LGHDT and CDR2 YNNKEL (reference sequence). The J segment lost 6 bases and the V segment lost 4 bases, leaving 5 bases of the junction unmatched. The CDR3 DNA reads as TGTGCCAGCAGCCGAGGGACAGTCGATGGCTACACCTTC. Translated: CASSRGTVDGYTF.

The chain carries TRBV24-1 and TRBJ2-1, with a weak D call TRBD1 (5 bases). Germline V gives CDR1 KGHDR, CDR2 SFDVKD. CDR3 length: 11 residues. V dropped 10 bases and J dropped 7 bases, with 10 bases sitting between them. Here the CDR3 DNA reads TGTGCCACTCGCAGGGATAATGAGCAGTTCTTC. Protein: CATRRDNEQFF.

In its sample, this clone was seen once. This sequence joins TRBV12-3 or TRBV12-4 and TRBJ2-5; possibly TRBD1 for D (6 bases). V was trimmed by 6 bases and J by 3 bases, leaving 8 bases between them. The CDR3 is 12 residues long. CDR3 coding DNA: TGTGCCAGCAGCCCAGGGGAAGAGACCCAGTACTTC. The encoded protein is CASSPGEETQYF.

Comment on this clone: The sample holds other DNA sequences that translate to the same CDR3. In nucleotides, the CDR3 is TGTGCCAGCAGTTTAGGGAGGAACACTGAAGCTTTCTTT. Translation: CASSLGRNTEAFF. V and J are TRBV27 and TRBJ1-1; D unresolved. The CDR3 has 13 amino acids. Trimming pared 2 bases from V and 1 base from J, leaving 5 bases between. Germline V gives CDR1 MNHEY, CDR2 SMNVEV (reference sequence).

V usage is TRBV5-1 and J usage is TRBJ2-1; 9 bases are shared with TRBD1. The length of the CDR3 is 17 residues. CDR1 SGHRS and CDR2 YFSETQ come from the germline V gene. Unmatched junction bases numbered 9, after V lost 2 bases and J lost 3 bases. The DNA of the CDR3 is TGCGCCAGCAGCTTCTACGGGACAGGGAAGAGCTACAATGAGCAGTTCTTC. Encoded protein: CASSFYGTGKSYNEQFF.

The chain recombines TRBV27 with TRBJ2-5; 8 bases match TRBD1. Germline V gene lookup returns CDR1 MNHEY and CDR2 SMNVEV (reference sequence). J gave up 2 bases and V 3 bases, and 2 bases lay outside the gene matches. The CDR3 extends over 14 amino acids. For the CDR3, the DNA is TGTGCCAGCAGTTTTCAGGGGGCACAAGAGACCCAGTACTTC. Its protein is CASSFQGAQETQYF.

This clone was recorded only once. V gene TRBV19 combines with J gene TRBJ2-2; D unresolved. Between the trimmed V and J ends, which lost 4 bases and 0 bases, there was a span of 6 bases. Germline V gives CDR1 LNHDA, CDR2 SQIVND (reference sequence). There are 14 residues in the CDR3. CDR3 sequence: CASSSQSNTGELFF. Here the CDR3 DNA reads TGTGCCAGTAGTAGTCAGTCGAACACCGGGGAGCTGTTTTTT. Based on the CDR3 plus reference TRBV19 and TRBJ2-2, the full variable domain is DGGITQSPKYLFRKEGQNVTLSCEQNLNHDAMYWYRQDPGQGLRLIYYSQIVNDFQKGDIAEGYSVSREKKESFPLTVTSAQKNPTAFYLCASSSQSNTGELFFGEGSRLTVL.

The chain couples TRBV15 to TRBJ1-1; 7 bases are shared with TRBD1. J lost 0 bases, V lost 3 bases, and 4 bases had no gene match. The CDR3 is made up of 15 amino acids. Germline assignment: CDR1 LNHNV and CDR2 YYDKDF (reference sequence). DNA for the CDR3: TGTGCCACCAGCAGCAACAGGGGAATGAACACTGAAGCTTTCTTT. Amino acid sequence: CATSSNRGMNTEAFF.

V gene TRBV12-3 or TRBV12-4 combines with J gene TRBJ2-1; TRBD1 aligns across 7 bases. The ends lost 4 bases at V and 15 bases at J; junction bases unmatched: 6. The CDR3 sequence is 11 residues long. The CDR3 DNA is TGTGCCAGCAGTTATAGACAGGGCCTGTTCTTC. The encoded protein is CASSYRQGLFF.

Here the CDR3 reads CASSNPGGLYGYTF. Written as DNA, the CDR3 is TGTGCCAGCAGCAACCCGGGCGGACTGTATGGCTACACCTTC. This chain joins TRBV6-5 and TRBJ1-2; D gene ambiguous. Germline CDR1 and CDR2: MNHEY and SVGAGI. The CDR3 extends over 14 amino acids. Trimming removed 6 bases at V and 5 bases at J, with 16 bases between.

The chain joins TRBV5-8 to TRBJ2-3, with D possibly TRBD2 on 5 matching bases. The CDR3 has 18 amino acids. Germline V CDR1 and CDR2: SGHTS, YDEGEE. V was clipped by 1 base and J by 8 bases, with 26 bases between them. The CDR3 region has the DNA TGTGCCAGCAGCTTGATAGCTAGCTGGGCTTCCCCCACCATTACGCAGTATTTT. This gives the protein CASSLIASWASPTITQYF.

The chain carries TRBV2 and TRBJ1-6; a weak D match, TRBD1 (6 bases). The CDR3 spans 13 residues. Germline-derived CDR1 and CDR2 are SNHLY and FYNNEI. Between the trimmed V and J ends, which lost 8 bases and 6 bases, there was a span of 11 bases. The CDR3 region is CASQGQFNSPLHF. Written as DNA, the CDR3 is TGTGCCAGCCAGGGGCAGTTTAATTCACCCCTCCACTTT. Together with reference TRBV2 and TRBJ1-6, the CDR3 gives the full variable domain: EPEVTQTPSHQVTQMGQEVILRCVPISNHLYFYWYRQILGQKVEFLVSFYNNEISEKSEIFDDQFSVERPDGSNFTLKIRSTKLEDSAMYFCASQGQFNSPLHFGNGTRLTVT.

The chain carries TRBV11-3 and TRBJ2-7, with a weak D call TRBD2 (5 bases). Germline V lookup: CDR1 SGHNT, CDR2 YENEEA. V gave up 3 bases and J gave up 1 base, with 7 bases separating them. This CDR3 spans 13 amino acids. The CDR3 protein is CASSFGSSYEQYF. In nucleotides, the CDR3 is TGTGCCAGCAGCTTTGGGAGTTCCTACGAGCAGTACTTC.

The chain carries TRBV12-5 and TRBJ1-4; TRBD1 matches at 9 bases. V dropped 5 bases and J dropped 8; count of bases not matched to a gene: 9. The CDR3 is 15 residues long. Germline V gene lookup returns CDR1 LGHNT and CDR2 FRNRAP. CDR3 DNA: TGTGCTAGTGGTATCTACAGGGGGCATAGGGAAAAACTGTTTTTT. It specifies CASGIYRGHREKLFF.

This sequence joins TRBV5-1 and TRBJ2-1; maybe TRBD1 (5 bases). The V gene's germline CDR1 is SGHRS and CDR2 YFSETQ. CDR3 size: 14 residues. V was pared by 0 bases and J by 8 bases, with 12 bases between. CDR3 amino acids: CASSLEGVRDEQFF. CDR3 nucleotide sequence: TGCGCCAGCAGCTTGGAAGGAGTCAGGGATGAGCAGTTCTTC.

The rearrangement joins TRBV6-6 to TRBJ2-3; the match to TRBD2 covers 10 bases. The CDR3 is made up of 15 amino acids. CDR1 is MNHNY and CDR2 is SVGAGI in the germline V gene (reference sequence). Germline trimming cut 2 bases from V and 3 bases from J; bases unmatched to any gene: 2. Written as DNA, the CDR3 is TGTGCCAGCAGTTACAGCGGGGGGGCGACAGATACGCAGTATTTT. This gives the protein CASSYSGGATDTQYF.

This clone has just a few counts. This chain links TRBV11-2 with TRBJ2-4; 11 bases are shared with TRBD2. CDR1 is SGHAT, CDR2 FQNNGV, per germline. V shed 2 bases and J 1 base; nucleotides not matched to a gene: 4. The length of the CDR3 is 17 residues. In DNA form, the CDR3 reads TGTGCCAGCAGCTTACCCCCTAGCGGGGGGGCCAAAAACATTCAGTACTTC. It yields the protein CASSLPPSGGAKNIQYF.

The rearrangement joins TRBV14 to TRBJ2-3; a weak D match, TRBD2 (5 bases). The V and J ends lost 7 bases and 1 base respectively, with 15 bases between them. Germline CDR1 SGHDN, CDR2 FVKESK. The CDR3 has 15 residues. The CDR3 is CASKYGETRTDTQYF. In DNA form, the CDR3 reads TGTGCCAGCAAATATGGGGAGACCCGCACAGATACGCAGTATTTT. The complete variable domain, with remaining parts taken from reference TRBV14 and TRBJ2-3, reads EAGVTQFPSHSVIEKGQTVTLRCDPISGHDNLYWYRRVMGKEIKFLLHFVKESKQDESGMPNNRFLAERTGGTYSTLKVQPAELEDSGVYFCASKYGETRTDTQYFGPGTRLTVL.

The chain carries TRBV2 and TRBJ1-4; 8 nucleotides agree with TRBD1. CDR1 is SNHLY, CDR2 FYNNEI, per germline. The CDR3 runs 14 residues. V trimming: 6 bases; J trimming: 7 bases; junction bases outside the gene matches: 7. CDR3 amino acids: CASRETGGSEKLFF. CDR3 nucleotides: TGTGCCAGCAGGGAAACAGGGGGGAGTGAAAAACTGTTTTTT. The complete variable domain, with remaining parts taken from reference TRBV2 and TRBJ1-4, reads EPEVTQTPSHQVTQMGQEVILRCVPISNHLYFYWYRQILGQKVEFLVSFYNNEISEKSEIFDDQFSVERPDGSNFTLKIRSTKLEDSAMYFCASRETGGSEKLFFGSGTQLSVL.